The rows below give T cell receptor beta chains drawn from one sample of a study of control samples from healthy donors and cancer patients. The method was immunoSEQ multiplex PCR; TCRdb's version includes in-frame clones alone and lacks a portion of them. Of 150,000 to 190,000 clones listed, over 90% are singletons. The sequencing sample was made of blood. Receptors were obtained from a man aged 50 to 59 in good health. The CDR3 runs from the conserved cysteine through the conserved F or W. The D gene is left open where the match is weak. Only some rows state a clone size, as once, few, many or a class for expanded clones.

clone_size	d_call	v_call	j_call	cdr3_nt	cdr3_aa
.	.	TRBV6-1	TRBJ2-1	TGTGCCAGCAGTGAAGCGCTGGCGACAAACCAGTTCTTC	CASSEALATNQFF
.	.	TRBV28	TRBJ2-2	TGTGCCAGCAGTACCCGGGAACTAGTTACCGGGGAGCTGTTTTTT	CASSTRELVTGELFF
.	.	TRBV3-1/TRBV3-2	TRBJ2-1	TGTGCCAGCAGCCAAGGTGCCCTACCCACCTACAATGAGCAGTTCTTC	CASSQGALPTYNEQFF
.	.	TRBV29-1	TRBJ1-4	TGCAGCGTCCTTGGCAGGGAATCGGATGAAAAACTGTTTTTT	CSVLGRESDEKLFF
.	.	TRBV10-3	TRBJ2-2	TGTGCCATCAGTGCAGGGACAGGGGTGAGCGGGAGGAAAACCGGGGAGCTGTTTTTT	CAISAGTGVSGRKTGELFF
.	.	TRBV7-7	TRBJ2-5	TGTGCTAGCAGCTTAGGCGGGGGCGCGGGGGAGACCCAGTACTTC	CASSLGGGAGETQYF
.	.	TRBV5-6	TRBJ2-5	TGTGCCAGCAGCTCAACAAGGGGTCTGGGGGAGACCCAGTACTTC	CASSSTRGLGETQYF
.	.	TRBV20-1	TRBJ2-4	TGCAGTGTAATGAGGGAATACATTCAGTACTTC	CSVMREYIQYF
.	.	TRBV27	TRBJ2-4	TGTGCCAGCAGTTTAGGGACAGCCAAAAACATTCAGTACTTC	CASSLGTAKNIQYF
.	.	TRBV10-3	TRBJ1-1	TGTGCCATCAGTGAGTCCGGGGGCCAGAACACTGAAGCTTTCTTT	CAISESGGQNTEAFF
.	.	TRBV5-1	TRBJ2-7	TGCGCCAGCAGCTTGAAGGTGGCCCTCCACGAGCAGTACTTC	CASSLKVALHEQYF
.	.	TRBV10-3	TRBJ2-1	TGTGCCATCAGTGATTACAATGAGCAGTTCTTC	CAISDYNEQFF
.	.	TRBV4-1	TRBJ2-3	TGCGCCAGCAGCCAAGAAATTCAGCCAGATACGCAGTATTTT	CASSQEIQPDTQYF
.	TRBD1	TRBV28	TRBJ2-7	TGTGCCAGCAGTCCCCCGGTAGACAGGGCAAAGTACGAGCAGTACTTC	CASSPPVDRAKYEQYF
.	.	TRBV14	TRBJ1-4	TGTGCCAGCAGCCATGGGGAGGCAGGGATTAATGAAAAACTGTTTTTT	CASSHGEAGINEKLFF
.	.	TRBV2	TRBJ2-3	TGTGCCAGCAGTGTTGGCCGCGCAGATACGCAGTATTTT	CASSVGRADTQYF
.	.	TRBV28	TRBJ2-7	TGTGCCAGCAGTTCCCTCCCGAACGAGCAGTACTTC	CASSSLPNEQYF
.	TRBD2	TRBV5-1	TRBJ2-7	TGCGCCAGCAGCCGGGGAGGGTTAGTCGGCGAGCAGTACTTC	CASSRGGLVGEQYF
.	TRBD2	TRBV5-1	TRBJ2-7	TGCGCCAGCAGCTCCGGACTAGCGGGAGGGACCCCCGGCGAGCAGTACTTC	CASSSGLAGGTPGEQYF
.	.	TRBV5-6	TRBJ2-3	TGTGCCAGCAGCCGGGCTGCGCGTGGGCGCGATACGCAGTATTTT	CASSRAARGRDTQYF
.	.	TRBV7-8	TRBJ1-3	TGTGCCAGCAGCTTACAGCTCTCTGGAAACACCATATATTTT	CASSLQLSGNTIYF
.	.	TRBV30	TRBJ1-1	TGTGCCTCCAAGGGGGTTAACACTGAAGCTTTCTTT	CASKGVNTEAFF
.	.	TRBV24-1	TRBJ1-5	TGTGCCACCAGTGATTACGGGGATAGCAATCAGCCCCAGCATTTT	CATSDYGDSNQPQHF
.	.	TRBV4-2	TRBJ2-6	TGTGCCAGCAGCCAAGATCTAGGGCTGGGGGCCAACGTCCTGACTTTC	CASSQDLGLGANVLTF
.	.	TRBV24-1	TRBJ2-3	TGTGCCACCAGTGATCAATCAGGGGCAGATACGCAGTATTTT	CATSDQSGADTQYF
.	TRBD1	TRBV5-1	TRBJ1-1	TGCGCCAGCAGCCCGGACAGGGGGACGATTGAAGCTTTCTTT	CASSPDRGTIEAFF
.	.	TRBV27	TRBJ2-5	TGTGCCAGCACCTACCGGAGAGGAGAGACCCAGTACTTC	CASTYRRGETQYF
.	.	TRBV5-1	TRBJ2-7	TGCGCCAGCAGCTTTCAGGGGTCCCACGAGCAGTACTTC	CASSFQGSHEQYF
.	TRBD1	TRBV23-1	TRBJ1-6	TGCGCCAGCAGTCAAGAGGGGGCGAGGGATAATTCACCCCTCCACTTT	CASSQEGARDNSPLHF
once	.	TRBV10-3	TRBJ2-2	TGTGCCACCGGGGATCCGAACACCGGGGAGCTGTTTTTT	CATGDPNTGELFF
.	.	TRBV19	TRBJ1-5	TGTGCCAGTAGTATAGACCCCCGGGACTCAGGGCCCCAGCATTTT	CASSIDPRDSGPQHF
once	.	TRBV28	TRBJ1-4	TGTGCCAGCAGTTTAGAAGGGGTAGGGACTAATGAAAAACTGTTTTTT	CASSLEGVGTNEKLFF
.	.	TRBV30	TRBJ1-2	TGTGCCTGGGGCGTCCGGGCCTATGGCTACACCTTC	CAWGVRAYGYTF
.	.	TRBV2	TRBJ2-1	TGTGCCAGCAGTGAACGACAGAACCCCTACAATGAGCAGTTCTTC	CASSERQNPYNEQFF
.	.	TRBV6-5	TRBJ2-1	TGTGCCAGCCAAAAAGGGGGGAATGAGCAGTTCTTC	CASQKGGNEQFF
.	.	TRBV29-1	TRBJ2-1	TGCAGCGTTCGAGGGCGTTCCTACAATGAGCAGTTCTTC	CSVRGRSYNEQFF
once	.	TRBV5-1	TRBJ2-7	TGCGCCAGCAGCGCCCGGGACTCGAGCTCCTACGAGCAGTACTTC	CASSARDSSSYEQYF
.	.	TRBV28	TRBJ1-4	TGTGCCAGCAGACGGGTTAATGAAAAACTGTTTTTT	CASRRVNEKLFF
.	.	TRBV5-1	TRBJ1-1	TGCGCCAGCAGTCAAGACAGCGAAGCTTTCTTT	CASSQDSEAFF
.	TRBD1	TRBV15	TRBJ2-7	TGTGCCACCAGCACGGGACAGCGCTACGAGCAGTACTTC	CATSTGQRYEQYF
.	.	TRBV6-5	TRBJ2-7	TGTGCCAGCAGTTACTCTGAACTGAGGAGCTCCTACGAGCAGTACTTC	CASSYSELRSSYEQYF
.	.	TRBV20-1	TRBJ1-5	TGCAGTGCTAGTGGTTTCCGGGGGGGGGATAGCAATCAGCCCCAGCATTTT	CSASGFRGGDSNQPQHF
.	TRBD2	TRBV4-2	TRBJ2-1	TGTGCCAGCAGCCGCTCGACTAGCGGGAATTACAATGAGCAGTTCTTC	CASSRSTSGNYNEQFF
.	.	TRBV5-1	TRBJ2-7	TGCGCCAGCAGCTTGCTTGGGGGCTTCGACGAGCAGTACTTC	CASSLLGGFDEQYF
once	TRBD1	TRBV10-3	TRBJ2-1	TGTGCCATCAGAGGACAGGGGGGGTTCAATGAGCAGTTCTTC	CAIRGQGGFNEQFF
.	.	TRBV9	TRBJ1-6	TGTGCCAGCAGCGTAGGAGGGGATAATTCACCCCTCCACTTT	CASSVGGDNSPLHF
.	.	TRBV5-1	TRBJ2-5	TGCGCCAGCAGCCGGCTCACAGGGAAAGAGACCCAGTACTTC	CASSRLTGKETQYF
.	.	TRBV29-1	TRBJ2-3	TGCAGCGGCGCGCCTAGCACAGATACGCAGTATTTT	CSGAPSTDTQYF
.	.	TRBV29-1	TRBJ2-1	TGCAGCGTTGAGGGGCAGCCCCTCCTCCACAATGAGCAGTTCTTC	CSVEGQPLLHNEQFF
.	TRBD1	TRBV25-1	TRBJ1-2	TGTGCCAGCAGACAGGGGGCTAACTATGGCTACACCTTC	CASRQGANYGYTF
.	.	TRBV18	TRBJ2-1	TGTGCCAGCTCCGTCACGAGTGAGCAGTTCTTC	CASSVTSEQFF
.	TRBD1	TRBV7-3	TRBJ2-3	TGTGCCAGCAGCCGGGGGACAGGGGAGGTAACGCAGTATTTT	CASSRGTGEVTQYF
.	.	TRBV5-5	TRBJ2-7	TGTGCCAGCAGCTTCAGGGGCCTGGGCGAGCAGTACTTC	CASSFRGLGEQYF
.	.	TRBV6-5	TRBJ1-2	TGTGCCAGCACAGGCGGGGTTCAGTATGGCTACACCTTC	CASTGGVQYGYTF
.	.	TRBV10-2	TRBJ1-1	TGCGCCAGCAGTCACAGGACGGAGACTGAAGCTTTCTTT	CASSHRTETEAFF
.	.	TRBV5-1	TRBJ2-7	TGCGCCAGCAGCCTAATGGGGGACACCTACGAGCAGTACTTC	CASSLMGDTYEQYF